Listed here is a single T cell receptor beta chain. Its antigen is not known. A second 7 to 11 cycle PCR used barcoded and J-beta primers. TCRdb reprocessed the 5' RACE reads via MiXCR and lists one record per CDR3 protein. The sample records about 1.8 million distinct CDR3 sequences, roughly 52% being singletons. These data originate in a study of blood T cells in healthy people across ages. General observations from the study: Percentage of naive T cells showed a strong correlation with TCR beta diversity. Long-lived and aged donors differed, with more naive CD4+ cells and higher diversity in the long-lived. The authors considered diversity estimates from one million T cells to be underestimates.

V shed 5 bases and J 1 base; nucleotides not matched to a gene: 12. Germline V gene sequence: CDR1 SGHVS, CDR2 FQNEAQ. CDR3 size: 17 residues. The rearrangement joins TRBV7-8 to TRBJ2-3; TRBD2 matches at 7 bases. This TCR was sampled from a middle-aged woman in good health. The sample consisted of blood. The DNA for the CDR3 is TGTGCCAGCAGCCCCTCGCCTCGTGGGGGGGGCACAGATACGCAGTATTTT. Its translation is CASSPSPRGGGTDTQYF. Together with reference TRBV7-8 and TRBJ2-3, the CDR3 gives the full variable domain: GAGVSQSPRYKVAKRGQDVALRCDPISGHVSLFWYQQALGQGPEFLTYFQNEAQLDKSGLPSDRFFAERPEGSVSTLKIQRTQQEDSAVYLCASSPSPRGGGTDTQYFGPGTRLTVL.